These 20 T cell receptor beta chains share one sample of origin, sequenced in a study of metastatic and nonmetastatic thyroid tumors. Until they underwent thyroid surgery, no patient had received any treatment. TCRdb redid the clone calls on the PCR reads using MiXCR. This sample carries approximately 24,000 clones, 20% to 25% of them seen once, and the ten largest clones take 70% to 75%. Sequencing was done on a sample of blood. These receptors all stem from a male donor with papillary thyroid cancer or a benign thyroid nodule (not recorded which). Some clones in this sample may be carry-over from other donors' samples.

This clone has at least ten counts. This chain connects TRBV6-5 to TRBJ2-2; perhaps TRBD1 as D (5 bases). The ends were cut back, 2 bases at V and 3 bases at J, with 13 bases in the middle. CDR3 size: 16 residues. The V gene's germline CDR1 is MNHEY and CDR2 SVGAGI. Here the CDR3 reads CASSYLEDTDTGELFF. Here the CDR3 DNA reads TGTGCCAGCAGTTACCTAGAGGACACCGACACCGGGGAGCTGTTTTTT.

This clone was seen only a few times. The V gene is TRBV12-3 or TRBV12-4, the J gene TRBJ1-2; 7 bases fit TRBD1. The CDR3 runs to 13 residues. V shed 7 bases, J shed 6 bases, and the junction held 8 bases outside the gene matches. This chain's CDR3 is CASTVTGTNGYTF. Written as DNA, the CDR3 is TGTGCCAGCACCGTGACAGGGACCAATGGCTACACCTTC.

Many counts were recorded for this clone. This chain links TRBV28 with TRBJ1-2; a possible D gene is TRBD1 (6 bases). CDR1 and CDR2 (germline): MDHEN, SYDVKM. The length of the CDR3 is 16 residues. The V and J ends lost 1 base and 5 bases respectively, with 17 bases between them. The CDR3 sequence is CASSLFFPGARYGYTF. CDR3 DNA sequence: TGTGCCAGCAGTTTATTTTTTCCGGGGGCGCGGTATGGCTACACCTTC.

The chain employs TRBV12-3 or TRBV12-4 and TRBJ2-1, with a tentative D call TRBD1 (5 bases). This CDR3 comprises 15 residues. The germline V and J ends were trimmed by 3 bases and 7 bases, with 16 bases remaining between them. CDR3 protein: CASSFPGSTPNEQFF. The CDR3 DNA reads TGTGCCAGCAGTTTCCCAGGGTCTACCCCTAATGAGCAGTTCTTC.

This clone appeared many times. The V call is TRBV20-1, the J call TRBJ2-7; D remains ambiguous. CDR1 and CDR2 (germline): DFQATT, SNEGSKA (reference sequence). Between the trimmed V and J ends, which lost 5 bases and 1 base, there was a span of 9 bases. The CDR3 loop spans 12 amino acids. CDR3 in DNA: TGCAGTGCTTCAGCAACGTCCTACGAGCAGTACTTC. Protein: CSASATSYEQYF.

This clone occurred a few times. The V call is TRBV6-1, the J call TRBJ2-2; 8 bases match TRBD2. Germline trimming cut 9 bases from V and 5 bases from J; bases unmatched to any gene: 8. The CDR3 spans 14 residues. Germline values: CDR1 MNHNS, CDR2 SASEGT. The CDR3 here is CASKPSGGTGELFF. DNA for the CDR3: TGTGCCAGTAAACCCAGCGGGGGAACCGGGGAGCTGTTTTTT.

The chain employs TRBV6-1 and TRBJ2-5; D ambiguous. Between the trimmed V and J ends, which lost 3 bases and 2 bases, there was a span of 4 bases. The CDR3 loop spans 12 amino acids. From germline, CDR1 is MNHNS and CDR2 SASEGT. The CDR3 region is CASSERQETQYF. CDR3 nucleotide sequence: TGTGCCAGCAGTGAGCGACAAGAGACCCAGTACTTC.

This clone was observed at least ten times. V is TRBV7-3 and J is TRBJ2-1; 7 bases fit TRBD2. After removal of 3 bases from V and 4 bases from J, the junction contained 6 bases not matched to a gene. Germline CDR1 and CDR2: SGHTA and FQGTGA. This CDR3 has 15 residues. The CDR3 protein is CASSLGLTAYNEQFF. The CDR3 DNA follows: TGTGCCAGCAGCTTGGGACTAACCGCTTACAATGAGCAGTTCTTC. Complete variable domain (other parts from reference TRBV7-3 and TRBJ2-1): GAGVSQTPSNKVTEKGKYVELRCDPISGHTALYWYRQSLGQGPEFLIYFQGTGAADDSGLPNDRFFAVRPEGSVSTLKIQRTERGDSAVYLCASSLGLTAYNEQFFGPGTRLTVL.

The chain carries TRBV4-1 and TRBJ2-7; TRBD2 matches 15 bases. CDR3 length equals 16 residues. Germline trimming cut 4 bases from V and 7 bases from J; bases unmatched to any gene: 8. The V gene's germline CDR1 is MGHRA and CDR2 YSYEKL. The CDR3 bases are TGCGCCAGCAGCCTCTACTCCGGGACTAGCGGGAGGGAGCAGTACTTC. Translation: CASSLYSGTSGREQYF.

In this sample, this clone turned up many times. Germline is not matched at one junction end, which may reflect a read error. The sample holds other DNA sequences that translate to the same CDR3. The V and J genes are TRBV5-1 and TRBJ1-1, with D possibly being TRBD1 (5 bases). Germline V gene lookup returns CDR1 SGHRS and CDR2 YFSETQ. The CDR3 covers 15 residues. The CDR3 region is CASSAWGVSNTEAFF. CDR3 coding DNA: TGCGCCAGCAGCGCCTGGGGGGTTTCCAACACTGAAGCTTTCTTC.

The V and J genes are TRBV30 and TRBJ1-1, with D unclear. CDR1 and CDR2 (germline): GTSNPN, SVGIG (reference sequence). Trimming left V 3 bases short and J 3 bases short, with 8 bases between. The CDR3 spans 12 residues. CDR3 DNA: TGTGCCTGGAGCCGGGTCCACACTGAAGCTTTCTTT. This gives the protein CAWSRVHTEAFF.

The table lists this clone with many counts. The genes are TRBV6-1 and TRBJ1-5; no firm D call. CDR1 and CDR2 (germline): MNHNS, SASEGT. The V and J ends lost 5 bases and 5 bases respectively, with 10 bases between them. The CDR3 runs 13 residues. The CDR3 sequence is CASSRDRDQPQHF. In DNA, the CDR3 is TGTGCCAGCAGTCGCGATCGAGATCAGCCCCAGCATTTT.

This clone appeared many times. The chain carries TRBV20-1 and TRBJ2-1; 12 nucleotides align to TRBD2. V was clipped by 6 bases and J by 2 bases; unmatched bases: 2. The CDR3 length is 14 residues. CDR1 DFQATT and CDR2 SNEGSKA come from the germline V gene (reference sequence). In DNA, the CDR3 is TGCAGTGCCCTAGCGGGAGGGACCTACAATGAGCAGTTCTTC. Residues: CSALAGGTYNEQFF.

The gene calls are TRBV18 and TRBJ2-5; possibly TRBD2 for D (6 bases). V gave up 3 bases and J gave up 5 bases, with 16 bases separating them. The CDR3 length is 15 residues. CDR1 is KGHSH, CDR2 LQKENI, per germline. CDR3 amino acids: CASSPNIGGEETQYF. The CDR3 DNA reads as TGTGCCAGCTCACCGAATATTGGAGGGGAGGAGACCCAGTACTTC.

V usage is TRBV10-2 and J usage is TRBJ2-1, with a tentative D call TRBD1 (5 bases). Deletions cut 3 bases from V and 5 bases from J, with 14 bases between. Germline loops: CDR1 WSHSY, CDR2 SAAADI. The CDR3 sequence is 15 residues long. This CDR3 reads CASSDPGRWDNEQFF. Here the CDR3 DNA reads TGCGCCAGCAGTGATCCAGGGCGATGGGACAATGAGCAGTTCTTC.

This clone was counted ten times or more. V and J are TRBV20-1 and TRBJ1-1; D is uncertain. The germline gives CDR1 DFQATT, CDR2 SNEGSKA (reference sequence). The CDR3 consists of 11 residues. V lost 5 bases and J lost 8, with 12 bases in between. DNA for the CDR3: TGCAGTGCTGGCTTTGGCAGAGAAGCTTTCTTT. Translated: CSAGFGREAFF.

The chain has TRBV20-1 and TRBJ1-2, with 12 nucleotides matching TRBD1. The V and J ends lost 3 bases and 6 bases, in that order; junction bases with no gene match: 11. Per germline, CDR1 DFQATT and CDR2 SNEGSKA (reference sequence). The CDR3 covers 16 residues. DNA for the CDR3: TGCAGTGCTAGGAGTCCCCCGGGACAGGGGGCTGATGGCTACACCTTC. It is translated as CSARSPPGQGADGYTF.

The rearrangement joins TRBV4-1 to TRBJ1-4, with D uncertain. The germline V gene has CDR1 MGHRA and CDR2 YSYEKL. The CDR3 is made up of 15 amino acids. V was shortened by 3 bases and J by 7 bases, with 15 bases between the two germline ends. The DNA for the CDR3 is TGCGCCAGCAGCCAGAGACACCCCGCGCGTGAAAAACTGTTTTTT. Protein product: CASSQRHPAREKLFF.

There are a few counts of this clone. CDR3 DNA sequence: TGTGCCAGCAGTTTAGCGCCTGAGCAGTTCTTC. It is translated as CASSLAPEQFF. The chain links TRBV12-3 or TRBV12-4 to TRBJ2-1; the D is unclear. V lost 0 bases to trimming and J lost 9 bases, with 3 bases between them. This CDR3 is built from 11 residues.

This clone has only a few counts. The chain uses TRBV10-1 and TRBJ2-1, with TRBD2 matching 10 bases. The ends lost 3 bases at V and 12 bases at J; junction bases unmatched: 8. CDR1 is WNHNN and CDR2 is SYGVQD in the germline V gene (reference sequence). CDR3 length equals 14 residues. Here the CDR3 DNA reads TGCGCCAGCAGTGATTCGTCTAGCGGGAGAGGGCAGTTCTTC. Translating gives CASSDSSSGRGQFF.